Below, one T cell receptor (beta chain) is given with its context. Antigen: not known. One base away lies a much larger clone, so this may be a sequencing read error. With a J-beta primer mix and a sample-barcoded 5' primer, a second PCR ran 7 to 11 cycles. TCRdb re-analysed the 5' RACE reads in MiXCR, keeping a single row per CDR3 protein. The table has around 1.5 million distinct CDR3 sequences, around 55% seen once. Looked up from germline, CDR1 is MNHEY and CDR2 is SVGAGI. The CDR3 is made up of 14 amino acids. The data were obtained in a study of blood T cells in healthy people across ages. Whole-study results and caveats: Higher diversity, along with more naive CD4+ cells, distinguished long-lived donors from aged donors.

The sequencing input was blood. V gene TRBV6-5 combines with J gene TRBJ2-5, with D unclear. The TCR sequence derives from a man younger than 30 in good health. The CDR3 spells CASSFGYAQETRYF. CDR3 DNA: TGTGCCAGCAGTTTTGGTTACGCCCAAGAGACCCGGTACTTC.